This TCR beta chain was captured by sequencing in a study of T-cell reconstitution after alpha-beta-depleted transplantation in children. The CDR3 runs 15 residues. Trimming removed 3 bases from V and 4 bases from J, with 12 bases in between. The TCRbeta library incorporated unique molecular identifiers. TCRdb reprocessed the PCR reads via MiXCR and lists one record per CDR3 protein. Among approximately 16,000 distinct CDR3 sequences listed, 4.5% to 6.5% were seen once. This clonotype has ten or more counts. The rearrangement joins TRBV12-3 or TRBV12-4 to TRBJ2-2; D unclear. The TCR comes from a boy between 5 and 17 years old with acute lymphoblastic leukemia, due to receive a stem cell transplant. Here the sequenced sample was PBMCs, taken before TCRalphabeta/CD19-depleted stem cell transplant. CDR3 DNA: TGTGCCAGCAGTTTCGACGTTTCTAGCACCGGGGAGCTGTTTTTT. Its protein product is CASSFDVSSTGELFF.